This is a list of T cell receptor beta chains from one sample in a study of blood T cell repertoires in COVID-19. The assay was immunoSEQ multiplex PCR, and TCRdb's table has in-frame clones only and misses some. The sample lists about 200,000 clones; 88% were seen once. The source material was peripheral blood. Receptors originate from a woman in her 40s who had recovered from COVID-19. Both conserved end residues are part of each CDR3. Fields, in order: D gene, J gene, V gene, clone size, CDR3 protein, CDR3 DNA. D genes are given only for firm matches. The size field is filled for only some rows; it gives once, few, many or a size class.

- TRBJ2-7 TRBV6-1 - CASSETGYEQYF TGTGCCAGCAGTGAAACGGGCTACGAGCAGTACTTC
TRBD2 TRBJ2-7 TRBV5-1 - CASSLDAGGPQEQYF TGCGCCAGCAGCTTGGATGCGGGAGGGCCTCAGGAGCAGTACTTC
- TRBJ2-2 TRBV27 - CASSFSPRTVATGELFF TGTGCCAGCAGTTTTTCCCCCCGGACAGTGGCGACCGGGGAGCTGTTTTTT
- TRBJ2-1 TRBV30 once CAWTFYRNEQFF TGTGCCTGGACATTCTACCGGAATGAGCAGTTCTTC
- TRBJ1-3 TRBV7-2 - CASSLEASSSGNTIYF TGTGCCAGCAGCTTAGAAGCTTCAAGTAGTGGAAACACCATATATTTT
TRBD1 TRBJ2-4 TRBV20-1 - CSASPGGSMNIQYF TGCAGTGCTAGTCCAGGGGGCTCTATGAACATTCAGTACTTC
TRBD1 TRBJ1-1 TRBV15 - CATSRGTASRNTEAFF TGTGCCACCAGCAGGGGGACAGCCTCGAGGAACACTGAAGCTTTCTTT
- TRBJ2-5 TRBV27 - CASSLTGYPGETQYF TGTGCCAGCAGTCTTACAGGGTACCCGGGGGAGACCCAGTACTTC
- TRBJ1-2 TRBV10-3 once CAISGYSDYGYTF TGTGCCATCAGTGGGTATAGTGACTATGGCTACACCTTC
- TRBJ2-7 TRBV9 - CASNPGPPGVSYEQYF TGTGCCAGCAATCCAGGCCCACCAGGGGTGTCCTACGAGCAGTACTTC
- TRBJ2-1 TRBV15 - CATSRVMEHEQFF TGTGCCACCAGCAGAGTGATGGAGCATGAGCAGTTCTTC
TRBD1 TRBJ2-3 TRBV2 - CASSEGATGSTDTQYF TGTGCCAGCAGTGAAGGGGCGACAGGGAGCACAGATACGCAGTATTTT
TRBD2 TRBJ2-7 TRBV6-2/TRBV6-3 - CASSSPGLAEGGYEQYF TGTGCCAGCAGTTCCCCGGGACTAGCGGAGGGGGGCTACGAGCAGTACTTC
- TRBJ2-7 TRBV30 - CAWSGASREQYF TGTGCCTGGAGTGGCGCTAGCCGCGAGCAGTACTTC
TRBD1 TRBJ1-1 TRBV7-9 - CASSWDRVGTEAFF TGTGCCAGCAGCTGGGACAGGGTCGGCACTGAAGCTTTCTTT
TRBD2 TRBJ2-1 TRBV30 - CAWTSGTSSYNEQFF TGTGCCTGGACCTCCGGGACTAGCAGCTACAATGAGCAGTTCTTC
- TRBJ1-1 TRBV19 - CASTPAGGWGTEAFF TGTGCCAGTACCCCGGCGGGGGGCTGGGGCACTGAAGCTTTCTTT
TRBD1 TRBJ2-1 TRBV4-2 - CASSPQARDRVAYNEQFF TGTGCCAGCAGCCCCCAGGCGAGGGACAGGGTAGCCTACAATGAGCAGTTCTTC
- TRBJ2-7 TRBV9 - CASSPLASSYEQYF TGTGCCAGCAGCCCTTTGGCCAGCTCCTACGAGCAGTACTTC
- TRBJ2-7 TRBV4-3 - CASSQDSSISAYEQYF TGCGCCAGCAGCCAAGACTCTAGCATTTCCGCCTACGAGCAGTACTTC
- TRBJ1-1 TRBV4-3 once CASSQDQGSNTEAFF TGCGCCAGCAGCCAAGATCAGGGCTCGAACACTGAAGCTTTCTTT
- TRBJ2-1 TRBV5-4 - CASSLKGPAYNEQFF TGTGCCAGCAGCTTAAAGGGGCCGGCCTACAATGAGCAGTTCTTC
- TRBJ2-7 TRBV7-8 - CASSLRQTPYEQYF TGTGCCAGCAGCTTAAGACAGACCCCCTACGAGCAGTACTTC
TRBD1 TRBJ2-7 TRBV3-1/TRBV3-2 - CASSSGQGSMYEQYF TGTGCCAGCAGCTCTGGACAGGGGTCGATGTACGAGCAGTACTTC
TRBD1 TRBJ2-1 TRBV29-1 - CSHSGTGGGNEQFF TGCAGTCACTCCGGGACAGGGGGCGGAAATGAGCAGTTCTTC
TRBD1 TRBJ1-3 TRBV28 - CASSPGTGAGNTIYF TGTGCCAGCAGCCCTGGGACAGGGGCTGGAAACACCATATATTTT
- TRBJ1-1 TRBV28 once CASILSLQGRAFF TGTGCCAGCATTCTCTCTCTCCAGGGGCGTGCTTTCTTT